Given below is one T cell receptor beta chain in context. The source of the sample is a study of shared clonotypes between healthy human individuals. This CDR3 has 11 residues. Germline V gene sequence: CDR1 WNHNN, CDR2 SYGVQD (reference sequence). V dropped 8 bases and J dropped 4 bases, with 6 bases sitting between them. Sequenced by immunoSEQ multiplex PCR; TCRdb stores in-frame clones only, minus some. This table has over 850,000 clones, 78% appearing once. This rearrangement joins TRBV10-1 to TRBJ2-1; no clear D gene. The sequenced material came from memory CD4+ T cells from PBMCs. Subset given: CD45RA-negative fraction. The sequence was collected from a man aged 18 to 35 in good health. Some clones in this sample may be carry-over from other donors' samples. CDR3 protein: CASGSYNEQFF. CDR3 in DNA: TGCGCCAGCGGGTCGTACAATGAGCAGTTCTTC.